What follows is one TCR beta chain and its context. The data originate from a study of blood T cell repertoires in COVID-19. Across the study: The United States, Italy and Spain supplied acute and convalescent COVID-19 samples. In each case, the material was cDNA or gDNA derived from T cells, B-cell-depleted T cells, or PBMCs.

In the source study's methods: From reference gene primer amplification, estimates of nucleated cell counts were derived. Only in-frame clones appear in the TCRdb table, and some are missing; sequencing was by immunoSEQ multiplex PCR. V and J calls and clone size are given by that table; D and trimming were obtained from the DNA. The sample comprises about 47,000 clones, around 83% of which are singletons, and 11% to 15% rests with the top ten. Germline-derived CDR1 and CDR2 are MNHEY and SVGAGI. The ends were cut back, 0 bases at V and 0 bases at J, with 6 bases in the middle. The CDR3 contains 15 residues.

V gene TRBV6-5 combines with J gene TRBJ2-1; D gene ambiguous. This receptor was identified in a human donor with acute or convalescent COVID-19. The donor label of this sample is uncertain. The sequenced sample was peripheral blood. CDR3 bases: TGTGCCAGCAGTTACTCGACAACCTCCTACAATGAGCAGTTCTTC. Translated: CASSYSTTSYNEQFF.